This TCR beta chain was profiled in a study of T-cell reconstitution after alpha-beta-depleted transplantation in children. Study-wide points: The origin of alpha-beta T cells about two months after transplant was reportedly several hundred expanded graft clones. TCRbeta diversity was high at day 60 in some patients (a result of surviving recipient T cells and thymic progenitors). At the one-year point after transplant, T-cell counts and TCRbeta diversity were found to come mostly from T cells that had been newly produced.

There are 16 residues in the CDR3. During its preparation, the TCRbeta library received unique molecular identifiers. One entry per CDR3 protein, called by TCRdb with MiXCR from the PCR reads. The sample has a few hundred thousand distinct CDR3 sequences; over 10% are singletons. On this clonotype itself: The antigen remains undetermined.

Sequencing was performed on PBMCs, mostly from graft donor cells, taken 360 days after TCRalphabeta/CD19-depleted stem cell transplant. The sequence was collected from a male patient aged 10 to 17 who had a stem cell transplant for acute myeloid leukemia, so the T cells may come from the graft donor. This chain connects TRBV1 to TRBJ2-5; TRBD2 is taken as the D call from the table, unchecked against the DNA. TRBV1 has pseudogene status. CDR3 in DNA: TGCACCAGCAGCCTAGAGCCGGGACTAAAGCAAGAGACCCAGTACTTC. Protein product: CTSSLEPGLKQETQYF.